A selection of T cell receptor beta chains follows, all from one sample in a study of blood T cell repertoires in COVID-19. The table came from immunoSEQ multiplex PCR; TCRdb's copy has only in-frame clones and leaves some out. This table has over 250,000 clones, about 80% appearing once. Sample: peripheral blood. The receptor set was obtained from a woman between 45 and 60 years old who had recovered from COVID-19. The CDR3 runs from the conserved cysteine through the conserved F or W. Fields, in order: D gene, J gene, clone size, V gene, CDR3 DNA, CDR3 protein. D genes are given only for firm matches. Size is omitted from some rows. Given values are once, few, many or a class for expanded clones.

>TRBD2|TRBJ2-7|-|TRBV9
TGTGCCAGCAGCGTAGGTAATAGCGGGGGGGCTTACGAGCAGTACTTC
CASSVGNSGGAYEQYF
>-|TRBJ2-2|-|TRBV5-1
TGCGCCAGCCGTGGGCCCGGGGAGCTGTTTTTT
CASRGPGELFF
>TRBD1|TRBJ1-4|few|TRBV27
TGTGCCAGCAGCCCGTCTCGAAGGGGGCCCGGGCCGGAAAAACTGTTTTTT
CASSPSRRGPGPEKLFF
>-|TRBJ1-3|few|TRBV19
TGTGCCAGTGGGAAATCCGGGACAGGAAACACCATATATTTT
CASGKSGTGNTIYF
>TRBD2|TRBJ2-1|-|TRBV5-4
TGTGCCAGCAGCTTGGGGGGAGCGGGAGGGTACAATGAGCAGTTCTTC
CASSLGGAGGYNEQFF
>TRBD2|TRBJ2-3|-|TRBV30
TGTGCCTGGTGTGCGGGGGGCGGAAGCACAGATACGCAGTATTTT
CAWCAGGGSTDTQYF
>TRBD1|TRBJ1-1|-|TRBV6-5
TGTGCCAGCAGCAAACCAGGGGGTACTGAAGCTTTCTTT
CASSKPGGTEAFF
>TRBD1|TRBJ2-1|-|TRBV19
TGTGCCAGTAGCCTTCGGGGACAGGGGGATAAAAATGAGCAGTTCTTC
CASSLRGQGDKNEQFF
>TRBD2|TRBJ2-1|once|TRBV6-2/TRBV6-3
TGTGCCAGCAGTCTAGCGGGAGCGGAGTTCTTC
CASSLAGAEFF
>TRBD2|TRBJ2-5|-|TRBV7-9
TGTGCCAGCAGCCCGACTAGCGGGGGGTCCCAAGAGACCCAGTACTTC
CASSPTSGGSQETQYF
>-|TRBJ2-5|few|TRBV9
TGTGCCAGCAGCGTAGGTTGGCGGGGCCTAGGAGAGACCCAGTACTTC
CASSVGWRGLGETQYF
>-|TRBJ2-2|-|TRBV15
TGTGCCACCAGCAGAGTTGGGGAACAGGTCGGGGAGCTGTTTTTT
CATSRVGEQVGELFF
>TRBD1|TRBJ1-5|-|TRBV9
TGTGCCAGCAGCGGACAGGGGTCCGTCAATCAGCCCCAGCATTTT
CASSGQGSVNQPQHF
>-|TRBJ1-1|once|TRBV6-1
TGTGCCAGCAGTGATCGGACAAGAGGTGAAGCTTTCTTT
CASSDRTRGEAFF
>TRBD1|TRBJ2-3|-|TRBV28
TGTGCCAGCAGCCTCGGGACAGGGACTAGCACAGATACGCAGTATTTT
CASSLGTGTSTDTQYF
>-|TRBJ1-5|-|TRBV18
TGTGCCAGCTCACCACTCGGCAGGGGCGACCAGCCCCAGCATTTT
CASSPLGRGDQPQHF
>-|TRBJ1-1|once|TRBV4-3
TGCGCCAGCAGCCACAGGGACGGGGGTGCTTTCTTT
CASSHRDGGAFF
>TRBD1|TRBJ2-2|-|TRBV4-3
TGCGCCAGCAGCAAGGACAGGGGTGGCGCCGGGGAGCTGTTTTTT
CASSKDRGGAGELFF